The 15 T cell receptor beta chains below come from one sample, sequenced in a study of blood T cells in healthy people across ages. The authors ran a second PCR of roughly 7 to 11 cycles using a sample-barcoded 5' primer and a J-beta primer mix. Each CDR3 protein is one row after TCRdb ran MiXCR on the 5' RACE reads. The sample consists of 1.2 million to 1.5 million distinct CDR3 sequences, approximately 59% of them appearing once. The sequenced material came from blood. Receptors originate from a man between 18 and 29 years old in good health.

J is TRBJ2-4 and V is TRBV29-1, with D perhaps matching TRBD1 or TRBD2 (5 bases each). The CDR3 has 13 amino acids. Trimming shortened V by 7 bases and J by 3 bases, and 13 bases separated the two germline ends. Looked up from germline, CDR1 is SQVTM and CDR2 is ANQGSEA. CDR3 region: CSATGGGKNIQYF. CDR3 DNA: TGCAGCGCTACAGGCGGAGGCAAAAACATTCAGTACTTC.

The chain uses TRBV10-3 and TRBJ2-5; TRBD1 matches 7 bases. The length of the CDR3 is 14 residues. In germline, CDR1 is ENHRY, CDR2 SYGVKD. V was clipped by 5 bases and J by 1 base; unmatched bases: 4. In nucleotides, the CDR3 is TGTGCCATCAGTACCACAGGGGCCCAAGAGACCCAGTACTTC. Translation: CAISTTGAQETQYF.

The CDR3 sequence: CSARDGGLAVLEQYF. CDR3 DNA: TGCAGTGCTAGAGATGGGGGACTAGCGGTTTTAGAGCAGTACTTC. The rearrangement links TRBV20-1 to TRBJ2-5; 11 bases align to TRBD2. The CDR3 loop spans 15 amino acids. CDR1 is DFQATT and CDR2 is SNEGSKA in the germline V gene (reference sequence). The ends lost 0 bases at V and 11 bases at J; junction bases unmatched: 11.

The chain links TRBV6-2 or TRBV6-3 to TRBJ2-5; TRBD1 or TRBD2 may be the D gene (6 bases each). Germline V lookup: CDR1 MNHEY, CDR2 SVGEGT. The CDR3 has 16 amino acids. The ends were cut back, 5 bases at V and 11 bases at J, with 27 bases in the middle. The CDR3 loop is CASSPGRGTGSREQYF. In nucleotides, the CDR3 is TGTGCCAGCAGTCCCGGGAGAGGAACAGGGAGTAGGGAGCAGTACTTC.

The V and J genes are TRBV3-1 and TRBJ2-5, with D possibly being TRBD2 (6 bases). The CDR3 contains 12 residues. In germline, CDR1 is LGHDT, CDR2 YNNKEL (reference sequence). V was trimmed by 8 bases and J by 5 bases, leaving 12 bases between them. CDR3 loop: CASRRERETQYF. The DNA for the CDR3 is TGTGCCAGCCGACGGGAGAGGGAGACCCAGTACTTC.

The chain employs TRBV7-2 and TRBJ2-1, with 10 bases lining up with TRBD2. The J call is in doubt because the DNA end fits TRBJ2-7 better. In germline, CDR1 is SGHTA, CDR2 FQGNSA. This CDR3 is built from 16 residues. CDR3 region: CASSLPGLASYNEQYF. The CDR3 DNA reads TGTGCCAGCAGCTTACCGGGACTAGCGAGCTACAATGAGCAGTACTTC.

This clonotype has more than one count but fewer than ten. The V gene is TRBV5-1, the J gene TRBJ2-2; D may match TRBD1 or TRBD2 (5 bases each). V gave up 5 bases and J gave up 4 bases, with 12 bases separating them. The CDR3 runs 14 residues. Germline V gene lookup returns CDR1 SGHRS and CDR2 YFSETQ. DNA of the CDR3: TGCGCCAGCAGGGACACGGGAAGCACCGGGGAGCTGTTTTTT. Amino acids: CASRDTGSTGELFF. The variable domain in full, completed from reference TRBV5-1 and TRBJ2-2, reads KAGVTQTPRYLIKTRGQQVTLSCSPISGHRSVSWYQQTPGQGLQFLFEYFSETQRNKGNFPGRFSGRQFSNSRSEMNVSTLELGDSALYLCASRDTGSTGELFFGEGSRLTVL.

The chain couples TRBV7-8 to TRBJ2-1; TRBD2 is a possible D gene (6 bases). Trimming removed 5 bases from V and 0 bases from J, with 14 bases in between. This CDR3 spans 16 amino acids. CDR1 is SGHVS and CDR2 is FQNEAQ in the germline V gene. CDR3 in amino acids: CASSRVGRSSYNEQFF. The CDR3 DNA reads TGTGCCAGCAGCCGTGTAGGGAGGAGCTCCTACAATGAGCAGTTCTTC.

The chain combines TRBV3-1 with TRBJ2-1, with D maybe TRBD1 (6 bases). CDR1 is LGHDT, CDR2 YNNKEL, per germline (reference sequence). The CDR3 has 15 residues. Trimming pared 0 bases from V and 2 bases from J, leaving 8 bases between. The CDR3 here is CASSQDRDTYNEQFF. CDR3 sequence (DNA): TGTGCCAGCAGCCAAGACAGGGACACCTACAATGAGCAGTTCTTC.

This clonotype was seen only once. The chain links TRBV20-1 to TRBJ2-5, with 11 bases lining up with TRBD1. The end of the DNA fits TRBJ2-7 better, so the J call may be wrong. Looked up from germline, CDR1 is DFQATT and CDR2 is SNEGSKA (reference sequence). This CDR3 has 15 amino acids. The CDR3 nucleotides read TGCAGTGCCATCCGGACAGGGGGCGTAATCGACGAGCAGTACTTC. Translation: CSAIRTGGVIDEQYF.

This chain uses TRBV4-2 with TRBJ2-3; D gene uncertain. CDR1 and CDR2 (germline): LGHNA, YNFKEQ. The CDR3 runs 16 residues. Trimming stripped 3 bases from V and 1 base from J, with 14 bases between. CDR3 in DNA: TGTGCCAGCAGCCAGAAAGACGGTACGGGCACAGATACGCAGTATTTT. This sequence encodes CASSQKDGTGTDTQYF.

J is TRBJ2-1 and V is TRBV20-1, with 11 bases fitting TRBD2. The CDR3 spans 16 residues. CDR1 is DFQATT and CDR2 is SNEGSKA in the germline V gene (reference sequence). V shed 3 bases and J 8 bases; nucleotides not matched to a gene: 12. The CDR3 DNA follows: TGCAGTGCTAGTACTAGCGGGAGATCTCGATGGGATGAGCAGTTCTTC. It translates to CSASTSGRSRWDEQFF.

The chain couples TRBV27 to TRBJ2-3; D is ambiguous. This CDR3 spans 13 amino acids. The germline CDR1 and CDR2 sequences are MNHEY and SMNVEV (reference sequence). The V gene lost 5 bases and the J gene lost 9 bases, with 15 bases spanning the gap. CDR3 coding DNA: TGTGCCAGCAGTCAATACCCCGGAGTGACGCAGTATTTT. This sequence encodes CASSQYPGVTQYF.

For this clonotype: The junction differs from germline at one of its ends, possibly a read error. The J gene is TRBJ2-3, the V gene TRBV11-2; tentatively, D is TRBD1 (6 bases). CDR3 length: 19 residues. Looked up from germline, CDR1 is SGHAT and CDR2 is FQNNGV. The CDR3 is CAGSLVGGANPKWTDTQYF. CDR3 DNA sequence: TGTGCCGGCAGCTTAGTTGGGGGCGCGAATCCAAAGTGGACAGATACGCAGTATTTT.

This clonotype was counted between two and nine times. This chain connects TRBV20-1 to TRBJ1-4; no clear D gene. CDR1 is DFQATT and CDR2 is SNEGSKA in the germline V gene (reference sequence). CDR3 length: 13 residues. V was pared by 3 bases and J by 8 bases, with 13 bases between. CDR3 residues: CSASDPSGEKLFF. The CDR3 DNA reads TGCAGTGCTAGCGACCCGTCGGGCGAAAAACTGTTTTTT.